This T cell receptor beta chain was observed in a study of human T cells and chemical hapten exposure. Study as a whole: Per-sample TCR yields varied mainly from small pooled library volume differences. Points from the study as a whole: The study found that PT1 expanded TCR counts correlated positively with patch test score.

Time point in this sample: patch test 3, about 24 weeks after DPC sensitization. Treatment of the sample: therapeutic diphenylcyclopropenone sensitization with weekly scalp DPC. The sample holds many counts of this clonotype. Its target is not known. Germline CDR1 KGHSH, CDR2 LQKENI. This CDR3 region has 15 residues. The J segment lost 4 bases and the V segment lost 6 bases, leaving 9 bases of the junction unmatched. TCRdb reanalysed the RACE reads using MiXCR and keeps one entry per CDR3 protein. The profile shows 70,000 or so distinct CDR3 sequences, 11% of them singletons. This TCR was sampled from a woman between 50 and 59 years old with alopecia areata. Some clones in this sample may be carry-over from other donors' samples. The chain has TRBV18 and TRBJ1-2; 9 positions agree with TRBD1. The input for sequencing was whole blood, taken in connection with sensitization to the hapten diphenylcyclopropenone (DPC). Written as DNA, the CDR3 is TGTGCCAGCTCGCCCGGGACAGGGCCCTCCTATGGCTACACCTTC. Translated: CASSPGTGPSYGYTF.